The clone carrying this TCR beta chain was seen a few times. Its antigen is unknown. The Oncomine TCR Beta short-read assay sequenced DNA from cultured CD4+ T cells. TCRdb used MiXCR to reprocess the PCR reads, holding one entry per CDR3 protein. This repertoire shows about 20,000 distinct CDR3 sequences, over 40% found once; its top ten account for approximately 9.9%. The record originates from a study of vaccination and CD4 T cells after COVID-19. Overall study context: Between diagnosis and the drawing of post-COVID samples lay a median approximately 95 days (range 35 to 161). Overlapping spike pools from SARS-CoV-2 and HCoV-NL63, HCoV-OC43 and HCoV-229E served as culture stimuli.

The CDR3 is 16 residues long. J was trimmed by 3 bases and V by 0 bases; bases with no gene match: 8. Germline V gene lookup returns CDR1 LNHNV and CDR2 YYDKDF (reference sequence). Indicated treatment: approximately 9-day PBMC culture with coronavirus spike peptide pools or control peptides (ViraFEST assay). The sequencing sample was made of CD4+ T cells from blood, cultured in vitro. The chain has TRBV15 and TRBJ2-7; 7 nucleotides line up with TRBD1. This TCR came from a human donor who had recovered from COVID-19. CDR3 DNA sequence: TGTGCCACCAGCAGAGATATTATGGGACAGAGCTACGAGCAGTACTTC. This codes for CATSRDIMGQSYEQYF.